Following are 4 T cell receptor beta chains from one sample sequenced in a study of human T cells and chemical hapten exposure. RNA extraction used unfractionated whole blood as the source of total RNA. MiXCR, run by TCRdb on the 5' RACE reads, gives a single entry per CDR3 protein. The sample lists under 150,000 distinct CDR3 sequences, 19% seen once, with about 3% in the top ten. Receptors were obtained from a human donor in good health.

CDR3 loop: CASSVTSGQETQYF. The CDR3 DNA follows: TGTGCCAGCAGCGTGACTAGCGGCCAAGAGACCCAGTACTTC. This sequence joins TRBV13 and TRBJ2-5, with 9 bases identical to TRBD2. CDR1 PRHDT and CDR2 FYEKMQ come from the germline V gene (reference sequence). This CDR3 spans 14 amino acids. V shed 5 bases and J 1 base; nucleotides not matched to a gene: 2. The whole variable domain, filled in from reference TRBV13 and TRBJ2-5, reads AAGVIQSPRHLIKEKRETATLKCYPIPRHDTVYWYQQGPGQDPQFLISFYEKMQSDKGSIPDRFSAQQFSDYHSELNMSSLELGDSALYFCASSVTSGQETQYFGPGTRLLVL.

This clonotype was recorded many times. The V and J genes are TRBV18 and TRBJ2-5; D not certain. The CDR3 spans 12 residues. V lost 6 bases and J lost 5, with 10 bases in between. CDR1 is KGHSH, CDR2 LQKENI, per germline. CDR3 amino acids: CASSQQGETQYF. The DNA for the CDR3 is TGTGCCAGCTCTCAGCAAGGGGAGACCCAGTACTTC.

This chain joins TRBV4-2 and TRBJ2-3, with TRBD1 as a possible D gene (5 bases). From germline, CDR1 is LGHNA and CDR2 YNFKEQ. This CDR3 region has 17 residues. Trimming stripped 3 bases from V and 2 bases from J, with 18 bases between. The CDR3 loop reads CASSQGRAFSPTDTQYF. The CDR3, as DNA: TGTGCCAGCAGCCAGGGCAGGGCGTTCTCGCCCACAGATACGCAGTATTTT.

The chain employs TRBV11-3 and TRBJ2-3, with 8 bases identical to TRBD2. Germline lookup yields CDR1 SGHNT and CDR2 YENEEA. V shed 11 bases and J 4 bases; nucleotides not matched to a gene: 14. This CDR3 spans 15 amino acids. The CDR3 sequence is CAGLLADVSADTQYF. DNA of the CDR3: TGTGCCGGTTTACTAGCGGACGTGAGCGCAGATACGCAGTATTTT.